Here is one TCR beta chain with its context. The antigen is not known. This CDR3 has 13 residues. V lost 2 bases and J lost 5, with 9 bases in between. From germline, CDR1 is MNHEY and CDR2 SVGAGI. This entry belongs to a study of cytomegalovirus exposure and HLA in healthy donors. Study at large: Among around 180 million T cells, an earlier analysis found roughly 100 million unique TCR beta sequences. Whole-study results and caveats: Accounts indicate the classifier identified cytomegalovirus status with strong specificity and sensitivity. A prior analysis recorded that most TCR beta V segments were productive about 90% or about 30% of the time. Presence/absence analyses took donor sequencing depth as roughly uniform.

The PCR employed 60 Vbeta primers together with 13 Jbeta primers. The repertoire was sequenced with immunoSEQ multiplex PCR; TCRdb's copy has only in-frame clones and lacks some. This table has 100,000 to 150,000 clones, just under 80% appearing once. Material: PBMCs. The sequence came from a man aged 25 to 40 in good health and CMV-seronegative. The chain uses TRBV6-5 and TRBJ1-1; perhaps TRBD1 as D (6 bases). As DNA, the CDR3 is TGTGCCAGCAGTTACGGGCAGGGGACTGAAGCTTTCTTT. Its translation: CASSYGQGTEAFF.